This record covers a single TCR beta chain. This sample stems from a study of control samples from healthy donors and cancer patients. CDR1 and CDR2 (germline): SNHLY, FYNNEI. V lost 6 bases, J lost 0 bases, and 12 bases lay in between. The CDR3 is 16 amino acids. TCRdb keeps only in-frame clones here, not all; method: immunoSEQ multiplex PCR. The sample yields about 160,000 clones, 90% to 95% seen once. This TCR came from a woman between 55 and 75 years old in good health. Sequencing was carried out using blood. This chain links TRBV2 with TRBJ1-6; tentative D call: TRBD1 (6 bases). The chain's CDR3 is CASSVGGPSYNSPLHF. The CDR3 bases are TGTGCCAGCAGCGTGGGGGGCCCCTCCTATAATTCACCCCTCCACTTT.